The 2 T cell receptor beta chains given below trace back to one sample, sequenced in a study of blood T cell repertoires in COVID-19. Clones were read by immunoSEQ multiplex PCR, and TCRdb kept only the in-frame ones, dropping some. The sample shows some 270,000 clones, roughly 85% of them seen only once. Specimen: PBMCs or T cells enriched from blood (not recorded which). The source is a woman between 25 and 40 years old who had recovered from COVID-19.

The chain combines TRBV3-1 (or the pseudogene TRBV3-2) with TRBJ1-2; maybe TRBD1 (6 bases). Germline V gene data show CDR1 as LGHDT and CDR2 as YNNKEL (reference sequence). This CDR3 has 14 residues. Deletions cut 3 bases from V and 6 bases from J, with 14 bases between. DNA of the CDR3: TGTGCCAGCAGCCAGAACGACAGGCGTGATGGCTACACCTTC. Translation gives CASSQNDRRDGYTF.

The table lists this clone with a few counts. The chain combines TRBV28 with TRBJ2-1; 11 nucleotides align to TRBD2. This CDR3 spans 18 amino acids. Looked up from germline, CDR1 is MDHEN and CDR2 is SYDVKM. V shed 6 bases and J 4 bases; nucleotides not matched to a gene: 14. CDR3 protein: CASRPGPSGRSTYNEQFF. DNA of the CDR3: TGTGCCAGCAGGCCGGGCCCTAGCGGGAGGAGTACTTACAATGAGCAGTTCTTC. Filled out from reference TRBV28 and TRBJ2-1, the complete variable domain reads DVKVTQSSRYLVKRTGEKVFLECVQDMDHENMFWYRQDPGLGLRLIYFSYDVKMKEKGDIPEGYSVSREKKERFSLILESASTNQTSMYLCASRPGPSGRSTYNEQFFGPGTRLTVL.